These 28 T cell receptor beta chains were sequenced from one sample in a study of regulatory T cells in long-lasting Graves disease. Regarding time point: persistent/refractory GD, antithyroid drugs over 5 years with positive TRAb. The authors made the TCR library using RNA they extracted from PBMCs. iRepertoire HTBI primers and Arm-PCR of CDR3 regions built TCR beta libraries. TCRdb re-derived calls from the multiplex PCR reads in MiXCR, one entry per CDR3 protein. Of 650,000 to 850,000 distinct CDR3 sequences in the sample, around 30% were seen once. The sample consisted of peripheral blood mononuclear cells (PBMCs), taken when the disease was refractory, from a patient treated with antithyroid drugs. The receptors here all came from a female donor with Graves disease.

About this clonotype itself: This clone may be a read error of a much larger clone one base away. The CDR3 carries no conserved terminal phenylalanine or tryptophan, so it likely arises from a read error. V and J are TRBV28 and TRBJ1-5, with D perhaps matching TRBD1 (5 bases). CDR1 and CDR2 (germline): MDHEN, SYDVKM. V dropped 5 bases and J dropped 0 bases, with 17 bases sitting between them. CDR3 length: 17 amino acids. The chain's CDR3 is CASSPHLGGASNQPQHL. CDR3 coding DNA: TGTGCCAGCAGTCCCCACCTTGGAGGGGCTAGCAATCAGCCCCAGCATCTT.

The chain carries TRBV5-1 and TRBJ2-1; 9 nucleotides match TRBD2. With V trimmed by 2 bases and J by 1 base, 1 base remained unmatched. Germline loops: CDR1 SGHRS, CDR2 YFSETQ. The CDR3 contains 15 residues. The CDR3 loop is CASSLTSGSYNEQFF. The CDR3 region has the DNA TGCGCCAGCAGCTTAACTAGCGGGTCCTACAATGAGCAGTTCTTC.

Comments on this clonotype: One junction end does not reproduce the germline sequence, and a read error may be involved. This chain joins TRBV5-1 and TRBJ1-2; D is ambiguous. Germline values: CDR1 SGHRS, CDR2 YFSETQ. The CDR3 spans 13 residues. In DNA form, the CDR3 reads TGTGCCAGCAGCTTAGGCCGCAAGCCCGGCTACACCTTC. Protein sequence: CASSLGRKPGYTF. Looking up the rest from reference TRBV5-1 and TRBJ1-2 gives the full variable domain: KAGVTQTPRYLIKTRGQQVTLSCSPISGHRSVSWYQQTPGQGLQFLFEYFSETQRNKGNFPGRFSGRQFSNSRSEMNVSTLELGDSALYLCASSLGRKPGYTFGSGTRLTVV.

The chain combines TRBV20-1 with TRBJ2-1, with D possibly being TRBD2 (5 bases). Germline lookup yields CDR1 DFQATT and CDR2 SNEGSKA (reference sequence). V dropped 3 bases and J dropped 5 bases, with 11 bases sitting between them. The CDR3 loop spans 13 amino acids. CDR3 DNA sequence: TGCAGTGCTAGGGAGGCCGCCCACAATGAGCAGTTCTTC. Amino acid sequence: CSAREAAHNEQFF.

This clonotype was observed a few times. V usage is TRBV7-2 and J usage is TRBJ2-7; weak D call: TRBD2 (6 bases). Deletions cut 5 bases from V and 3 bases from J, with 14 bases between. CDR3 length: 14 amino acids. Germline V CDR1 and CDR2: SGHTA, FQGNSA. The CDR3, as DNA: TGTGCCAGCAGCCTCCGGGAGACAAGCTACGAGCAGTACTTC. This translates into CASSLRETSYEQYF.

The genes are TRBV3-1 and TRBJ1-2; D is undetermined. V was pared by 0 bases and J by 11 bases, with 13 bases between. Germline CDR1 LGHDT, CDR2 YNNKEL (reference sequence). The CDR3 is made up of 13 amino acids. The chain's CDR3 is CASSQDFGGFYTF. The CDR3 nucleotides read TGTGCCAGCAGCCAAGATTTCGGCGGATTTTACACCTTC.

This chain uses TRBV20-1 with TRBJ1-1; no definite D call. This CDR3 contains 14 residues. Germline V CDR1 and CDR2: DFQATT, SNEGSKA (reference sequence). The V gene lost 3 bases and the J gene lost 2 bases, with 13 bases spanning the gap. CDR3 amino acids: CSASLQIQNTEAFF. CDR3 nucleotides: TGCAGTGCTAGTTTGCAGATTCAAAACACTGAAGCTTTCTTT.

This clonotype was recorded only once. This could be a read error, since a much larger clone is one nucleotide away. The chain recombines TRBV3-1 with TRBJ2-5, with 8 nucleotides matching TRBD1. The CDR3 is made up of 14 amino acids. Germline lookup yields CDR1 LGHDT and CDR2 YNNKEL (reference sequence). In DNA, the CDR3 is TGTGCCAGCAGCAACGACAGGGGACAAGAGATCCAGTACTTC. This gives the protein CASSNDRGQEIQYF.

The chain combines TRBV2 with TRBJ2-7; D not certain. The V gene lost 0 bases and the J gene lost 0 bases, with 3 bases spanning the gap. Germline CDR1 SNHLY, CDR2 FYNNEI. The CDR3 has 13 amino acids. CDR3 protein: CASSEAPSYEQYF. CDR3 nucleotide sequence: TGTGCCAGCAGTGAAGCGCCCTCCTACGAGCAGTACTTC.

The V and J genes are TRBV11-2 and TRBJ2-7; no firm D call. Deletions cut 5 bases from V and 1 base from J, with 12 bases between. The CDR3 consists of 14 residues. Germline V gene sequence: CDR1 SGHAT, CDR2 FQNNGV. The CDR3 here is CASSLPGFSYEQYF. CDR3 DNA sequence: TGTGCCAGCAGCCTACCCGGCTTTTCCTACGAGCAGTACTTC. The complete variable domain, with remaining parts taken from reference TRBV11-2 and TRBJ2-7, reads EAGVAQSPRYKIIEKRQSVAFWCNPISGHATLYWYQQILGQGPKLLIQFQNNGVVDDSQLPKDRFSAERLKGVDSTLKIQPAKLEDSAVYLCASSLPGFSYEQYFGPGTRLTVT.

This clonotype showed up many times. The V gene is TRBV30, the J gene TRBJ1-1, with D hard to call. Germline-derived CDR1 and CDR2 are GTSNPN and SVGIG (reference sequence). The CDR3 length is 11 residues. Deletions cut 2 bases from V and 8 bases from J, with 9 bases between. CDR3 bases: TGTGCCTGGAGTCGAGCGGACGAAGCTTTCTTT. As protein: CAWSRADEAFF.

In its sample, this clonotype was seen a few times. J is TRBJ1-1 and V is TRBV20-1; a possible D gene is TRBD1 (5 bases). The CDR3 has 13 residues. Trimming cost V 6 bases and J 5 bases, with 16 bases left between them. Germline CDR1 reads DFQATT; CDR2 reads SNEGSKA (reference sequence). The CDR3 nucleotides read TGCAGTGCGGGGGGACCCTACCAAACTGAAGCTTTCTTT. It translates to CSAGGPYQTEAFF.

The chain employs TRBV10-3 and TRBJ1-3; D ambiguous. The CDR3 consists of 14 residues. Trimming took 3 bases from V and 0 from J, leaving 6 bases between them. Looked up from germline, CDR1 is ENHRY and CDR2 is SYGVKD. Here the CDR3 reads CAISDRLSGNTIYF. Here the CDR3 DNA reads TGTGCCATCAGTGACCGGCTCTCTGGAAACACCATATATTTT.

The sample holds many counts of this clonotype. The J gene is TRBJ2-2, the V gene TRBV10-1; no definite D call. The germline CDR1 and CDR2 sequences are WNHNN and SYGVQD (reference sequence). V was trimmed by 0 bases and J by 4 bases, leaving 3 bases between them. The CDR3 extends over 13 amino acids. CDR3 region: CASSESVTGELFF. The CDR3 nucleotides read TGCGCCAGCAGTGAGTCGGTCACCGGGGAGCTGTTTTTT.

In its sample, this clonotype was seen many times. The chain links TRBV2 to TRBJ1-2; D uncertain. The germline V gene has CDR1 SNHLY and CDR2 FYNNEI. Trimming left V 4 bases short and J 3 bases short, with 9 bases between. The CDR3 spans 13 residues. The CDR3 DNA reads TGTGCCAGCAGTGTGGAGGTTCACTATGGCTACACCTTC. It is translated as CASSVEVHYGYTF.

Only a few counts were recorded for this clonotype. V gene TRBV27 combines with J gene TRBJ2-7, with 11 bases matching TRBD2. This CDR3 has 17 residues. V gave up 4 bases and J gave up 1 base; unmatched junction bases: 9. CDR1 and CDR2 (germline): MNHEY, SMNVEV (reference sequence). DNA of the CDR3: TGTGCCAGCAGTTCCCCTGGACTAGCGGGCAGGTCCTACGAGCAGTACTTC. Encoded protein: CASSSPGLAGRSYEQYF.

The rearrangement joins TRBV28 to TRBJ2-7, with 10 bases lining up with TRBD1. V shed 3 bases and J 1 base; nucleotides not matched to a gene: 3. The CDR3 loop spans 15 amino acids. CDR1 MDHEN and CDR2 SYDVKM come from the germline V gene. The CDR3 DNA sequence: TGTGCCAGCAGTTTGGGGACAGGGGAATCCTACGAGCAGTACTTC. Translation: CASSLGTGESYEQYF.

This clonotype has a handful of counts. J is TRBJ1-2 and V is TRBV28, with 8 bases identical to TRBD1. The CDR3 extends over 13 amino acids. With 3 bases clipped from V and 6 bases from J, the junction kept 3 bases outside the gene matches. Per germline, CDR1 MDHEN and CDR2 SYDVKM. CDR3 DNA: TGTGCCAGCAGTTTTACAGGGGGGAATGGCTACACCTTC. It yields the protein CASSFTGGNGYTF.

The table lists this clonotype with many counts. The CDR3 reads CASSYSLGSSYEQYF. CDR3 nucleotides: TGTGCCAGCAGTTACTCCTTGGGAAGTTCCTACGAGCAGTACTTC. The chain is built from TRBV6-5 and TRBJ2-7, with unresolved D. V lost 0 bases and J 1 base, leaving 10 bases between the germline ends. Germline assignment: CDR1 MNHEY and CDR2 SVGAGI. This CDR3 is 15 amino acids long.

This clonotype was counted at least ten times. CDR3 DNA: TGTGCCAGCAGCGGTGGACAGGGGGCATATCAGCCCCAGCATTTT. Protein: CASSGGQGAYQPQHF. The chain links TRBV2 to TRBJ1-5; 11 bases agree with TRBD1. The CDR3 extends over 15 amino acids. CDR1 and CDR2 from the germline V gene are SNHLY and FYNNEI. The junction had 6 bases not matched to a gene; V was cut back by 6 bases and J by 5 bases.

V gene TRBV29-1 combines with J gene TRBJ1-1; 9 bases agree with TRBD1. The CDR3 is made up of 13 amino acids. From germline, CDR1 is SQVTM and CDR2 ANQGSEA. The CDR3 loop reads CSALRTGETEAFF. DNA for the CDR3: TGCAGTGCGCTAAGGACAGGGGAAACTGAAGCTTTCTTT.

The chain uses TRBV27 and TRBJ2-7, with a weak D call TRBD2 (6 bases). The CDR3 is made up of 17 amino acids. CDR1 and CDR2 from the germline V gene are MNHEY and SMNVEV (reference sequence). With 2 bases removed from V and 7 bases from J, the gap between germline ends came to 24 bases. The CDR3 region is CASSLRGLLGVEGEQYF. In nucleotides, the CDR3 is TGTGCCAGCAGTTTAAGGGGACTCCTCGGAGTGGAAGGTGAGCAGTACTTC.

This clonotype has just one count. One junction end does not reproduce the germline sequence, and a read error may be involved. The chain links TRBV6-1 to TRBJ2-4; D not certain. Germline values: CDR1 MNHNS, CDR2 SASEGT. The CDR3 is 14 amino acids. CDR3 nucleotide sequence: TGTGCCAACAGTGAAATGCTAGCCAAAAACATTCAGTACTTC. Encoded protein: CANSEMLAKNIQYF.

This clonotype was seen ten or more times. The J gene is TRBJ2-7, the V gene TRBV12-3 or TRBV12-4; D is possibly TRBD1 or TRBD2 (5 bases each). The V end lost 7 bases, the J end lost 0 bases, and 13 bases lay between the germline ends. This CDR3 region has 14 residues. This chain's CDR3 is CASTPGRSSYEQYF. The CDR3 DNA is TGTGCCAGCACCCCGGGGCGAAGCTCCTACGAGCAGTACTTC.

This clonotype showed up many times. This chain joins TRBV25-1 and TRBJ1-1; D might be TRBD1 (5 bases). The CDR3 length is 12 residues. V was trimmed by 4 bases and J by 4 bases, leaving 7 bases between them. Germline loops: CDR1 MGHDK, CDR2 SYGVNS. CDR3 protein: CASSVGVTEAFF. In DNA form, the CDR3 reads TGTGCCAGCAGTGTAGGGGTCACTGAAGCTTTCTTT.

For the CDR3, the DNA is TGTGCCAGCAGCCAGGCCGGGACACCGAACACTGAAGCTTTCTTT. It codes for CASSQAGTPNTEAFF. This chain connects TRBV3-1 to TRBJ1-1; TRBD1 is a possible D gene (6 bases). CDR1 and CDR2 (germline): LGHDT, YNNKEL (reference sequence). V lost 3 bases and J 1 base, leaving 12 bases between the germline ends. This CDR3 has 15 amino acids.

This clonotype has only a few counts. The V and J genes are TRBV7-2 and TRBJ1-3, with TRBD1 matching over 7 bases. The V gene end was trimmed by 5 bases and the J gene end by 2 bases; junction bases not matched to a gene: 6. This CDR3 region has 15 residues. The germline gives CDR1 SGHTA, CDR2 FQGNSA. CDR3 nucleotides: TGTGCCAGCAGCCTCGCGACAGGGCCTGGAAACACCATATATTTT. This codes for CASSLATGPGNTIYF.

The chain uses TRBV7-9 and TRBJ2-7, with TRBD1 as a possible D gene (5 bases). Trimming took off 5 bases at V and 7 bases at J, with 15 bases between the two ends. CDR1 SEHNR and CDR2 FQNEAQ come from the germline V gene (reference sequence). This CDR3 spans 13 amino acids. CDR3 bases: TGTGCCAGCAGCGGACAAGTCGTCCTGGAGCAGTACTTC. Protein product: CASSGQVVLEQYF.